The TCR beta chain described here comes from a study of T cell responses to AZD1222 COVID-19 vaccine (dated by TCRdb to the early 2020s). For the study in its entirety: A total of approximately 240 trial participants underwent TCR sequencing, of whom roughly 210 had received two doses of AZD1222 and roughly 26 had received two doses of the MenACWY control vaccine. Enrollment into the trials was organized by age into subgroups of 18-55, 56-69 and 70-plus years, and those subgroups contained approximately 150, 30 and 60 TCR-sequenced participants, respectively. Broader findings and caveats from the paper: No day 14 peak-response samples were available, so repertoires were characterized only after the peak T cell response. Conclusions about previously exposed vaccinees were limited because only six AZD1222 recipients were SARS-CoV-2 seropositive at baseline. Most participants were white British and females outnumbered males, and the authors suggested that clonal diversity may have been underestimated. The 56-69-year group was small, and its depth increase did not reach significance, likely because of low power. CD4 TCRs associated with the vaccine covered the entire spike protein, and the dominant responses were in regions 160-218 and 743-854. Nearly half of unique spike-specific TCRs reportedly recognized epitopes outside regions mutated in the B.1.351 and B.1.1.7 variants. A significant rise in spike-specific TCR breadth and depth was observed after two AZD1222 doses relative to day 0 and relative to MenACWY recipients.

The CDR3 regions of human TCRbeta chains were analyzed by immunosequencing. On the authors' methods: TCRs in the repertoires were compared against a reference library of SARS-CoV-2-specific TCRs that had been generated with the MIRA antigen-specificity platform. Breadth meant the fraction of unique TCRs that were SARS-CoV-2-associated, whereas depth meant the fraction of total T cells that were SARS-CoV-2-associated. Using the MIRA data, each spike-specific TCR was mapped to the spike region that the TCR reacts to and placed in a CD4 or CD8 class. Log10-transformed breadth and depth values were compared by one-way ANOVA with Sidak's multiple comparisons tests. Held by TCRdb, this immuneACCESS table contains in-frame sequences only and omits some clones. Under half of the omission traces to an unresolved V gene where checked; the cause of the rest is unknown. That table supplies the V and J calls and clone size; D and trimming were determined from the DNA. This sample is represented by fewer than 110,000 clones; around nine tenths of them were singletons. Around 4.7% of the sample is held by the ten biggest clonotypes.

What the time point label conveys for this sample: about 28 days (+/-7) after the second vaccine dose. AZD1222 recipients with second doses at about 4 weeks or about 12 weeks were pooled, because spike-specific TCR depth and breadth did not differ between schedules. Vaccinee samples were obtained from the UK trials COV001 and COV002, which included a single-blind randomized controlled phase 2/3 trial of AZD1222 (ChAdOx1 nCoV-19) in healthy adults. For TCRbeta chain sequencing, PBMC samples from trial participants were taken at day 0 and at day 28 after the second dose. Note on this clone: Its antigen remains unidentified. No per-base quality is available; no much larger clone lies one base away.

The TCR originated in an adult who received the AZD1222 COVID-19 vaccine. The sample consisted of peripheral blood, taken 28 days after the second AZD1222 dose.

The CDR3 protein is CASSAGVDTQYF. The nucleotides read TGTGCCAGCAGTGCAGGTGTAGATACGCAGTATTTT. The V and J segments used are TRBV25-1 and TRBJ2-3; the D gene assignment is ambiguous. The germline V gene specifies MGHDK as CDR1 and SYGVNS as CDR2. Deletion took 4 bases off V and 5 bases off J, with a span of 7 bases between the germline ends. Its CDR3 holds 12 amino acids, cysteine through phenylalanine. Solely the CDR3 DNA is kept, with 36 bases framed from the first base.